This T cell receptor beta chain emerged from a study of control samples from healthy donors and cancer patients. The germline V gene has CDR1 MRHNA and CDR2 SNTAGT. V was cut by 4 bases and J by 7 bases, with 8 bases left in between. CDR3 length: 13 residues. The data were produced by immunoSEQ multiplex PCR, yet TCRdb's version contains in-frame clones alone and is incomplete. This table has about 80,000 clones, roughly 89% appearing once. Sequencing input: blood. The TCR was taken from a man aged 50 to 59 in good health. J is TRBJ1-6 and V is TRBV6-4; perhaps TRBD1 as D (5 bases). In nucleotides, the CDR3 is TGTGCCAGCAGTGTAGGGGAAAATTCACCCCTCCACTTT. As protein: CASSVGENSPLHF.